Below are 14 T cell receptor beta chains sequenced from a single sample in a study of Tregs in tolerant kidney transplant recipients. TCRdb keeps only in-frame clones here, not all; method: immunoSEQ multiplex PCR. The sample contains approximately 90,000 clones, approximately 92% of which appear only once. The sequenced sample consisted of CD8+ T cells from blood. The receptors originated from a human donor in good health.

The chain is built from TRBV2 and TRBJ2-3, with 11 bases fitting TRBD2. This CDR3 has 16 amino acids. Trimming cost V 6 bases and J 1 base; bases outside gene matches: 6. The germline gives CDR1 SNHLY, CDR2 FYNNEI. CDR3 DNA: TGTGCCAGCAGAGGTAGCGGGAGGGCTGGCACAGATACGCAGTATTTT. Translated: CASRGSGRAGTDTQYF.

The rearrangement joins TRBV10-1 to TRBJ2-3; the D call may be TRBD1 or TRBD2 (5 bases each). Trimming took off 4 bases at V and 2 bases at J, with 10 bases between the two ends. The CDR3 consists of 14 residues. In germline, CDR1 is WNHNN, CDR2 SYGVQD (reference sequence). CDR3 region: CASSVRGTTDTQYF. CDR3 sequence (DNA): TGCGCCAGCAGTGTGAGGGGCACCACAGATACGCAGTATTTT.

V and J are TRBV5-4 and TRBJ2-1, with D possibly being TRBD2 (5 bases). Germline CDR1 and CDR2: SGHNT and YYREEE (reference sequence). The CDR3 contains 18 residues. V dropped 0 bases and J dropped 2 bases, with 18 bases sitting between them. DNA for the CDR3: TGTGCCAGCAGCTTGGCCGGCTCATTGGACTCCCCCTACAATGAGCAGTTCTTC. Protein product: CASSLAGSLDSPYNEQFF.

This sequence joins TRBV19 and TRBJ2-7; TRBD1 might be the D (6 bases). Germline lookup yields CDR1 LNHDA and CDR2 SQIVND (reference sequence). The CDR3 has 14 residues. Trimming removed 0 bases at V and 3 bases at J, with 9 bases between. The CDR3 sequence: CASSIDRDNYEQYF. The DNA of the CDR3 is TGTGCCAGTAGTATAGATCGGGACAACTACGAGCAGTACTTC.

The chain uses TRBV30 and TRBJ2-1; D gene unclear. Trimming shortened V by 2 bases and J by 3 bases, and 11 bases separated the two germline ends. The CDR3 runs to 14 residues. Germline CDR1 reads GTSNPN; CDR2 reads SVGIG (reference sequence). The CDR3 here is CAWSPDFHYNEQFF. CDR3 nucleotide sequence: TGTGCCTGGAGTCCCGACTTTCACTACAATGAGCAGTTCTTC.

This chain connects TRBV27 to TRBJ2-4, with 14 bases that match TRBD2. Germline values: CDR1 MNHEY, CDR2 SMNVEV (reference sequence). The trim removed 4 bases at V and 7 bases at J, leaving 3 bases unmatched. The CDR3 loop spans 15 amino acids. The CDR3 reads CASSSGTSGSNIQYF. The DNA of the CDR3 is TGTGCCAGCAGTTCGGGGACTAGCGGGAGCAACATTCAGTACTTC.

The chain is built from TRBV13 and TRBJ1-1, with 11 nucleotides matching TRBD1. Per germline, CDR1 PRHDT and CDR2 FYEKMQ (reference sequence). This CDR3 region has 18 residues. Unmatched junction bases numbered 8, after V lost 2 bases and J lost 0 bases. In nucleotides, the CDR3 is TGTGCCAGCAGCTTAACCGGGACAGGGGGGAGCTTGAACACTGAAGCTTTCTTT. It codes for CASSLTGTGGSLNTEAFF.

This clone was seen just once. CDR3 bases: TGCGCCAGCAGCCACGGACTATCTCAGAATGAGCAGTTCTTC. Residues: CASSHGLSQNEQFF. V gene TRBV4-1 combines with J gene TRBJ2-1, with D maybe TRBD2 (6 bases). The length of the CDR3 is 14 residues. The germline V and J ends were trimmed by 3 bases and 7 bases, with 13 bases remaining between them. Germline V gene data show CDR1 as MGHRA and CDR2 as YSYEKL.

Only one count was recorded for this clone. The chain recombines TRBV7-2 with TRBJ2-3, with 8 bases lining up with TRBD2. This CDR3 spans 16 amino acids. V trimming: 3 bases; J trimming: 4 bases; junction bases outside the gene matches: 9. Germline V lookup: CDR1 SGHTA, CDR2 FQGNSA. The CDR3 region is CASSLMSGRMSDTQYF. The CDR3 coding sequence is TGTGCCAGCAGCTTGATGAGCGGGAGAATGTCAGATACGCAGTATTTT.

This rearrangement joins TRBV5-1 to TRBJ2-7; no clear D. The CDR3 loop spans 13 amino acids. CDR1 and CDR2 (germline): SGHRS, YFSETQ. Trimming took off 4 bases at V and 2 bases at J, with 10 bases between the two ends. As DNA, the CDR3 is TGCGCCAGCAGCCTAAAAAGTACCTACGAGCAGTACTTC. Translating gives CASSLKSTYEQYF.

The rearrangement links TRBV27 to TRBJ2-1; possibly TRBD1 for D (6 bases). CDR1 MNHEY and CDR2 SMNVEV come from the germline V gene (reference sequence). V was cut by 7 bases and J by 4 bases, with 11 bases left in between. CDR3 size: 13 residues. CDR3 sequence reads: CASTYTGYNEQFF. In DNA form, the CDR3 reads TGTGCCAGCACCTATACAGGGTACAATGAGCAGTTCTTC.

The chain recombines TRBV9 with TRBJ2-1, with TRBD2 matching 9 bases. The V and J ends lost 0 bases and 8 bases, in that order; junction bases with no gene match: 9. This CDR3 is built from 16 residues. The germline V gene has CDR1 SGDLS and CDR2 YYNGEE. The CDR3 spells CASSVEGGGARDEQFF. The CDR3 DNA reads TGTGCCAGCAGCGTAGAGGGCGGGGGGGCCAGAGATGAGCAGTTCTTC.

The CDR3 sequence: CASSYTGGVTEAFF. CDR3 coding DNA: TGTGCCAGCAGTTACACAGGGGGGGTCACTGAAGCTTTCTTT. The chain carries TRBV6-5 and TRBJ1-1, with 8 positions matching TRBD1. The junction had 3 bases not matched to a gene; V was cut back by 2 bases and J by 4 bases. CDR1 and CDR2 from the germline V gene are MNHEY and SVGAGI. CDR3 length: 14 amino acids.

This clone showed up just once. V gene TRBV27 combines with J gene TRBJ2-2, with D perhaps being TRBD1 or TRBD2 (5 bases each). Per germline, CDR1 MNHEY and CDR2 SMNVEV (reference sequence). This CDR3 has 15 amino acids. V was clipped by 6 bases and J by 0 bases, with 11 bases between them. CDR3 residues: CASRRRGANTGELFF. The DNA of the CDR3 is TGTGCCAGCAGGAGGCGAGGGGCGAACACCGGGGAGCTGTTTTTT.